The T cell receptor beta chain under discussion was sequenced for a study of T-cell memory formation after mild COVID-19. Study overall: Across donors, TCR clusters were largely donor specific.

The CDR3 has 14 residues. Trimming stripped 6 bases from V and 0 bases from J, with 9 bases between. The V gene's germline CDR1 is KGHDR and CDR2 SFDVKD. Each CDR3 protein gets one entry after TCRdb re-called the 5' RACE reads with MiXCR. The sample includes roughly 300,000 distinct CDR3 sequences, about 13% of them seen just once. This clonotype was observed a few times. This receptor was identified in a man between 18 and 29 years old who had mild COVID-19 (a few samples of this study predate the infection). Cell type and time point are not known. The chain employs TRBV24-1 and TRBJ2-3; D gene ambiguous. Material for sequencing was PBMCs or a T cell subset sorted from them (not recorded which). The CDR3 sequence: CATSTHTSTDTQYF. In nucleotides, the CDR3 is TGTGCCACCAGTACGCATACTAGCACAGATACGCAGTATTTT.